The T cell receptor beta chain under discussion was sequenced for a study of cytomegalovirus exposure and HLA in healthy donors. Primers: 60 Vbeta forward and 13 Jbeta reverse. Profiled with immunoSEQ multiplex PCR; TCRdb holds only in-frame clones, not every one. The data show approximately 100,000 clones, roughly 69% seen once. The germline CDR1 and CDR2 sequences are LNHNV and YYDKDF (reference sequence). The V end was cut by 4 bases, the J end by 1 base, with 7 bases between. This CDR3 comprises 13 residues. This clone was recorded a few times. V usage is TRBV15 and J usage is TRBJ2-5; perhaps TRBD2 as D (5 bases). The sequence derives from a man aged 25-45 years in good health and CMV-seropositive. Specimen: PBMCs. The CDR3 DNA sequence: TGTGCCACCAGCAACGGGATCCAAGAGACCCAGTACTTC. Protein sequence: CATSNGIQETQYF.